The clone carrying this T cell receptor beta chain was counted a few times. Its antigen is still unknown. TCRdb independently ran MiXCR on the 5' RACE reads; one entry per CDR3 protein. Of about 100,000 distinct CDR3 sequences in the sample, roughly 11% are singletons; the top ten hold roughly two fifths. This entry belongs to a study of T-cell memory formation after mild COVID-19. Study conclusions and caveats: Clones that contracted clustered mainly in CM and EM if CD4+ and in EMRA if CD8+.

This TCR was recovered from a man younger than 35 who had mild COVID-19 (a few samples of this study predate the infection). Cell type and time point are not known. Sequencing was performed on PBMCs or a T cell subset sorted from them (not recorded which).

The DNA for the CDR3 is TGTGCCATCAGCGCAGACAATCCGGGACAACCGAACACTGAAGCTTTCTTT. As protein: CAISADNPGQPNTEAFF. The chain links TRBV10-3 to TRBJ1-1, with D maybe TRBD1 (6 bases). The V end lost 6 bases, the J end lost 1 base, and 21 bases lay between the germline ends. CDR1 and CDR2 from the germline V gene are ENHRY and SYGVKD. The CDR3 spans 17 residues.